Each of the 10 T cell receptor beta chains below was sequenced from the same sample in a study of spatial heterogeneity in lung cancer. Time point noted: blood at routine non-recurrence follow-up after resection. Unsorted samples of tumor, nontumor lung or frozen PBMC had their whole RNA sequenced. TCRdb re-called the 5' RACE reads through MiXCR, storing one row per CDR3 protein. Of fewer than 30,000 distinct CDR3 sequences listed, 5% to 6.5% were seen once; the top ten hold around 21%. Sequences were derived from PBMCs, sampled at follow-up. The receptor set was obtained from a male donor with early-stage non-small cell lung cancer.

This clonotype was found many times. This chain joins TRBV20-1 and TRBJ1-5; D gene unclear. Germline V lookup: CDR1 DFQATT, CDR2 SNEGSKA (reference sequence). Trimming took 0 bases from V and 4 from J, leaving 7 bases between them. This CDR3 is built from 13 residues. CDR3 nucleotide sequence: TGCAGTGCTAGAGAGGCACTTAATCAGCCCCAGCATTTT. As protein: CSAREALNQPQHF.

This clonotype was observed at least ten times. The chain recombines TRBV19 with TRBJ1-1; D may be TRBD1 (6 bases). The V gene's germline CDR1 is LNHDA and CDR2 SQIVND (reference sequence). The CDR3 runs to 14 residues. V lost 5 bases, J lost 1 base, and 11 bases lay in between. In DNA form, the CDR3 reads TGTGCCAGTAGTCCGGGGGCGAGGAACACTGAAGCTTTCTTT. Translation gives CASSPGARNTEAFF.

J is TRBJ1-1 and V is TRBV6-2 or TRBV6-3; perhaps TRBD1 as D (5 bases). CDR3 length: 16 amino acids. V was clipped by 5 bases and J by 4 bases, with 20 bases between them. Germline lookup yields CDR1 MNHEY and CDR2 SVGEGT. Here the CDR3 DNA reads TGTGCCAGCAGTCTCGGGATTAACCGGGGGGGCACTGAAGCTTTCTTT. Translating gives CASSLGINRGGTEAFF.

This clonotype was seen repeatedly, ten times or more. This chain connects TRBV6-2 or TRBV6-3 to TRBJ1-1; D might be TRBD1 (5 bases). CDR1 and CDR2 (germline): MNHEY, SVGEGT. The CDR3 consists of 12 residues. The V end lost 6 bases, the J end lost 3 bases, and 8 bases lay between the germline ends. The DNA for the CDR3 is TGTGCCAGCAGGCCCAGGGACACTGAAGCTTTCTTT. Its translation is CASRPRDTEAFF.

This clonotype was seen many times. The rearrangement links TRBV18 to TRBJ2-2; no definite D call. CDR1 is KGHSH and CDR2 is LQKENI in the germline V gene. Deletions cut 5 bases from V and 0 bases from J, with 13 bases between. This CDR3 contains 16 residues. The CDR3 loop is CASSVGMFANTGELFF. CDR3 nucleotides: TGTGCCAGCTCAGTGGGGATGTTTGCGAACACCGGGGAGCTGTTTTTT.

At least ten counts were recorded for this clonotype. The genes are TRBV18 and TRBJ2-7; TRBD1 matches at 9 bases. With 5 bases clipped from V and 3 bases from J, the junction kept 5 bases outside the gene matches. The CDR3 runs 14 residues. Germline CDR1 reads KGHSH; CDR2 reads LQKENI. The CDR3 nucleotides are TGTGCCAGCTCATGGGGACAGGGAGACTACGAGCAGTACGTC. Protein product: CASSWGQGDYEQYV.

This clonotype occurred many times. The rearrangement uses TRBV7-9 and TRBJ1-1; tentatively, D is TRBD1 (5 bases). Trimming left V 5 bases short and J 1 base short, with 14 bases between. This CDR3 is 15 amino acids long. Germline V gene lookup returns CDR1 SEHNR and CDR2 FQNEAQ (reference sequence). Written as DNA, the CDR3 is TGTGCCAGCAGCCCAGCTGGGGGTTCGAACACTGAAGCTTTCTTT. Translating it yields CASSPAGGSNTEAFF.

This clonotype occurred many times. The CDR3 protein is CAISFKLAGGSNEQFF. In DNA, the CDR3 is TGTGCCATCAGTTTTAAACTAGCGGGAGGATCCAATGAGCAGTTCTTC. J is TRBJ2-1 and V is TRBV10-3, with 12 bases matching TRBD2. This CDR3 region has 16 residues. Germline lookup yields CDR1 ENHRY and CDR2 SYGVKD. V trimming: 5 bases; J trimming: 6 bases; junction bases outside the gene matches: 8.

Many counts were recorded for this clonotype. The chain uses TRBV11-3 and TRBJ1-1; no clear D. V was trimmed by 10 bases and J by 7 bases, leaving 19 bases between them. This CDR3 spans 13 amino acids. The germline CDR1 and CDR2 sequences are SGHNT and YENEEA. The CDR3 region is CATALGPTYEAFF. For the CDR3, the DNA is TGTGCCACTGCTTTGGGTCCGACTTATGAAGCTTTCTTT.

This clonotype appeared a few times. This chain uses TRBV7-3 with TRBJ2-3; D not certain. Germline V gene lookup returns CDR1 SGHTA and CDR2 FQGTGA. V was shortened by 2 bases and J by 4 bases, with 4 bases between the two germline ends. This CDR3 is built from 12 residues. Here the CDR3 reads CASSLGPDTQYF. The CDR3 DNA follows: TGTGCCAGCAGCTTAGGCCCAGATACGCAGTATTTT.